This TCR beta chain comes out of a study of blood T cell repertoires in COVID-19. The method was immunoSEQ multiplex PCR; TCRdb's version includes in-frame clones alone and lacks a portion of them. The table records under 70,000 clones, over 75% of them present only once. V was clipped by 7 bases and J by 6 bases, with 13 bases between them. There are 13 residues in the CDR3. Germline CDR1 is MNHEY and CDR2 is SVGAGI. Sequences were obtained from peripheral blood. J is TRBJ2-1 and V is TRBV6-5; a weak D match, TRBD2 (5 bases). The source is a human donor in a cohort sampled during active COVID-19. CDR3 sequence (DNA): TGTGCCAGCACGGACTTCCGGTTCAATGAGCAGTTCTTC. It codes for CASTDFRFNEQFF.